These 6 T cell receptor beta chains came from one sample sequenced in a study of cytomegalovirus exposure and HLA in healthy donors. 13 Jbeta primers and 60 Vbeta primers were used for the PCR. Assay used: immunoSEQ multiplex PCR; TCRdb lists only in-frame clones, some missing. There are about 110,000 clones in the sample; less than 80% occur only once, and about 4% lies in the top ten. Sequencing input: PBMCs. Receptors were obtained from a woman aged 40-49 years in good health and CMV-seropositive.

This clone occurred a few times. The chain carries TRBV7-2 and TRBJ2-4, with no clear D. CDR1 is SGHTA and CDR2 is FQGNSA in the germline V gene. The V gene lost 1 base and the J gene lost 9 bases, with 7 bases spanning the gap. The CDR3 covers 12 residues. The CDR3 loop is CASSLGVGIQYF. The CDR3 DNA reads as TGTGCCAGCAGCTTAGGTGTCGGCATTCAGTACTTC.

V usage is TRBV19 and J usage is TRBJ2-5, with 8 bases matching TRBD2. The CDR3 spans 13 residues. Germline values: CDR1 LNHDA, CDR2 SQIVND (reference sequence). The ends lost 2 bases at V and 12 bases at J; junction bases unmatched: 8. This CDR3 reads CASSISAVSGKYF. CDR3 nucleotide sequence: TGTGCCAGTAGTATATCAGCGGTTAGCGGGAAGTACTTC.

V gene TRBV7-9 combines with J gene TRBJ1-1; 8 bases map to TRBD1. In germline, CDR1 is SEHNR, CDR2 FQNEAQ (reference sequence). Germline trimming cut 2 bases from V and 11 bases from J; bases unmatched to any gene: 10. The CDR3 totals 14 residues. The CDR3 sequence is CASSLIDRGGRAFF. The CDR3 DNA reads TGTGCCAGCAGCTTAATTGACAGGGGAGGACGGGCTTTCTTT.

V gene TRBV29-1 combines with J gene TRBJ2-1; D might be TRBD2 (6 bases). This CDR3 region has 15 residues. The ends were cut back, 3 bases at V and 6 bases at J, with 18 bases in the middle. The germline V gene has CDR1 SQVTM and CDR2 ANQGSEA. The CDR3 nucleotides read TGCAGCGTTGAGTCGACGGGACTCGGCACCAATGAGCAGTTCTTC. Translation: CSVESTGLGTNEQFF.

This chain uses TRBV29-1 with TRBJ2-1; 11 bases line up with TRBD2. The V segment lost 7 bases and the J segment 7 bases; nucleotides outside the gene matches: 12. This CDR3 has 15 residues. Germline assignment: CDR1 SQVTM and CDR2 ANQGSEA. The CDR3 DNA is TGCAGCGCCGGGCTAGCGGGAGGATCAGGGAATGAGCAGTTCTTC. It translates to CSAGLAGGSGNEQFF.

The chain combines TRBV27 with TRBJ2-7, with D perhaps matching TRBD2 (5 bases). Per the germline V gene, CDR1 is MNHEY and CDR2 is SMNVEV (reference sequence). V was shortened by 2 bases and J by 4 bases, with 15 bases between the two germline ends. The CDR3 covers 15 residues. In DNA form, the CDR3 reads TGTGCCAGCAGTTTAGTAGGGAATAGGAGGTACGAGCAGTACTTC. This translates into CASSLVGNRRYEQYF.